What follows are 29 T cell receptor beta chains derived from one specimen sequenced in a study of cytomegalovirus exposure and HLA in healthy donors. Primers for the PCR totalled 60 Vbeta and 13 Jbeta. Using immunoSEQ multiplex PCR, the repertoire was profiled, and TCRdb retains in-frame clones only, with some absent. The table has 150,000 to 200,000 clones, roughly 80% seen once. The sample was PBMCs. The origin of the receptors is a woman aged 45-60 years in good health and CMV-seronegative.

In its sample, this clone was seen once. The V call is TRBV13, the J call TRBJ1-2; D remains unclear. This CDR3 has 12 residues. Germline CDR1 PRHDT, CDR2 FYEKMQ (reference sequence). The V end lost 2 bases, the J end lost 7 bases, and 8 bases lay between the germline ends. CDR3 DNA: TGTGCCAGCAGCTTAATTAGATTTGGCTACACCTTC. It translates to CASSLIRFGYTF.

There are a few counts of this clone. The chain couples TRBV30 to TRBJ1-4; TRBD1 might be the D (5 bases). Trimming left V 3 bases short and J 8 bases short, with 22 bases between. Germline CDR1 is GTSNPN and CDR2 is SVGIG (reference sequence). This CDR3 is built from 16 residues. CDR3 sequence: CAWSLLFGRVEEKLFF. CDR3 coding DNA: TGTGCCTGGAGCCTCTTATTCGGCAGGGTGGAGGAAAAACTGTTTTTT.

This clone was detected only a few times. The V and J genes are TRBV5-1 and TRBJ2-3; a weak D match, TRBD1 (6 bases). Trimming took 5 bases from V and 5 from J, leaving 21 bases between them. Germline V gene data show CDR1 as SGHRS and CDR2 as YFSETQ. CDR3 length equals 16 residues. The CDR3 region is CASSSRGMGSLDTQYF. The CDR3 DNA sequence: TGCGCCAGCAGTTCTAGGGGGATGGGATCATTAGATACGCAGTATTTT.

This clone was seen only a few times. V gene TRBV5-6 combines with J gene TRBJ1-2; TRBD1 is a possible D gene (6 bases). The length of the CDR3 is 12 residues. Trimming removed 4 bases from V and 6 bases from J, with 10 bases in between. Per germline, CDR1 SGHDT and CDR2 YYEEEE. DNA for the CDR3: TGTGCCAGCAGCCCCCAGGGGAATGGCTACACCTTC. Translated: CASSPQGNGYTF.

The chain is built from TRBV28 and TRBJ2-3; 8 bases match TRBD2. J was trimmed by 2 bases and V by 5 bases; bases with no gene match: 3. This CDR3 has 14 residues. CDR1 and CDR2 (germline): MDHEN, SYDVKM. CDR3 nucleotides: TGTGCCAGCAGTAAGCGGGGGCACACAGATACGCAGTATTTT. Encoded protein: CASSKRGHTDTQYF.

The genes are TRBV10-3 and TRBJ1-5; D is unresolved. The CDR3 loop spans 17 amino acids. From germline, CDR1 is ENHRY and CDR2 SYGVKD. Trimming pared 0 bases from V and 0 bases from J, leaving 12 bases between. CDR3 nucleotides: TGTGCCATCAGTGAGTCGGCGGTGAGAGGTAGCAATCAGCCCCAGCATTTT. This translates into CAISESAVRGSNQPQHF.

The V call is TRBV7-9, the J call TRBJ2-1; 8 bases agree with TRBD2. The CDR3 covers 14 residues. J lost 5 bases, V lost 5 bases, and 5 bases had no gene match. The germline V gene encodes CDR1 SEHNR and CDR2 FQNEAQ (reference sequence). CDR3 residues: CASSTSGPNNEQFF. The DNA for the CDR3 is TGTGCCAGCAGCACTAGCGGACCAAACAATGAGCAGTTCTTC.

The CDR3 region is CASSQGIPGFTDTQYF. CDR3 bases: TGCGCCAGCAGCCAAGGGATTCCGGGTTTCACAGATACGCAGTATTTT. The chain has TRBV4-3 and TRBJ2-3; D is uncertain. The germline V and J ends were trimmed by 1 base and 2 bases, with 13 bases remaining between them. The CDR3 is made up of 16 amino acids. The germline V gene has CDR1 LGHNA and CDR2 YSLEER.

The chain employs TRBV10-3 and TRBJ2-1; 7 bases are shared with TRBD1. Per the germline V gene, CDR1 is ENHRY and CDR2 is SYGVKD. The CDR3 sequence is 14 residues long. V lost 9 bases to trimming and J lost 5 bases; unmatched junction nucleotides: 10. The CDR3 is CAISTTGPNNEQFF. The CDR3 DNA sequence: TGTGCCATTTCGACGACAGGGCCGAACAATGAGCAGTTCTTC.

The gene calls are TRBV6-4 and TRBJ2-7; 9 nucleotides line up with TRBD2. The ends lost 3 bases at V and 2 bases at J; junction bases unmatched: 5. Germline CDR1 MRHNA, CDR2 SNTAGT. The CDR3 covers 15 residues. CDR3 loop: CASSERLAEAYEQYF. The DNA of the CDR3 is TGTGCCAGCAGTGAACGACTAGCGGAGGCCTACGAGCAGTACTTC.

V usage is TRBV19 and J usage is TRBJ2-3; 8 nucleotides agree with TRBD1. Trimming took 7 bases from V and 1 from J; bases not matched to a gene: 1. CDR1 and CDR2 (germline): LNHDA, SQIVND (reference sequence). The length of the CDR3 is 13 residues. CDR3 nucleotides: TGTGCCAGTAAGACAGGGGGCACAGATACGCAGTATTTT. Amino acids: CASKTGGTDTQYF. The complete variable domain, with remaining parts taken from reference TRBV19 and TRBJ2-3, reads DGGITQSPKYLFRKEGQNVTLSCEQNLNHDAMYWYRQDPGQGLRLIYYSQIVNDFQKGDIAEGYSVSREKKESFPLTVTSAQKNPTAFYLCASKTGGTDTQYFGPGTRLTVL.

V and J are TRBV28 and TRBJ2-1; 9 bases are a match to TRBD2. The CDR3 consists of 14 residues. The germline gives CDR1 MDHEN, CDR2 SYDVKM. With V trimmed by 3 bases and J by 10 bases, 7 bases remained unmatched. The CDR3 loop reads CASSLGGRAGEQFF. CDR3 coding DNA: TGTGCCAGCAGTTTGGGCGGGAGGGCTGGAGAGCAGTTCTTC. Supplemented by reference TRBV28 and TRBJ2-1, the full variable domain reads DVKVTQSSRYLVKRTGEKVFLECVQDMDHENMFWYRQDPGLGLRLIYFSYDVKMKEKGDIPEGYSVSREKKERFSLILESASTNQTSMYLCASSLGGRAGEQFFGPGTRLTVL.

The rearrangement uses TRBV7-6 and TRBJ2-7; D is perhaps TRBD2 (5 bases). In germline, CDR1 is SGHVS, CDR2 FNYEAQ. The CDR3 contains 15 residues. V gave up 5 bases and J gave up 2 bases, with 16 bases separating them. The CDR3 loop is CASSAAGSYPYEQYF. The CDR3, as DNA: TGTGCCAGCAGCGCCGCGGGCAGTTATCCCTACGAGCAGTACTTC.

V and J are TRBV7-2 and TRBJ2-4, with D tentatively TRBD2 (5 bases). V was cut by 2 bases and J by 6 bases, with 11 bases left in between. CDR3 length: 14 amino acids. The V gene's germline CDR1 is SGHTA and CDR2 FQGNSA. The CDR3 reads CASSLSPGINIQYF. The DNA for the CDR3 is TGTGCCAGCAGCTTAAGTCCGGGAATAAACATTCAGTACTTC.

This sequence joins TRBV13 and TRBJ2-1, with D tentatively TRBD1 (6 bases). The CDR3 has 15 residues. The V and J ends lost 0 bases and 4 bases respectively, with 10 bases between them. Per the germline V gene, CDR1 is PRHDT and CDR2 is FYEKMQ (reference sequence). The CDR3 DNA reads as TGTGCCAGCAGCTTAGGGGGGGCAGGGTACAATGAGCAGTTCTTC. Protein: CASSLGGAGYNEQFF.

The rearrangement links TRBV29-1 to TRBJ1-2; 11 nucleotides match TRBD1. The V gene's germline CDR1 is SQVTM and CDR2 ANQGSEA. The CDR3 covers 16 residues. V shed 3 bases and J 1 base; nucleotides not matched to a gene: 7. CDR3 residues: CSVDDGTGGFNYGYTF. The CDR3 bases are TGCAGCGTTGATGATGGGACAGGGGGTTTTAACTATGGCTACACCTTC.

V and J are TRBV27 and TRBJ2-7, with 10 bases matching TRBD1. The CDR3 extends over 15 amino acids. Germline V gene sequence: CDR1 MNHEY, CDR2 SMNVEV (reference sequence). With 4 bases clipped from V and 2 bases from J, the junction kept 5 bases outside the gene matches. The CDR3 loop is CASSSLGQGAYEQYF. In DNA form, the CDR3 reads TGTGCCAGCAGTTCCCTTGGACAGGGGGCCTACGAGCAGTACTTC.

V usage is TRBV18 and J usage is TRBJ1-4, with a weak D call TRBD1 (6 bases). Trimming took off 3 bases at V and 5 bases at J, with 7 bases between the two ends. The CDR3 loop spans 13 amino acids. Germline CDR1 KGHSH, CDR2 LQKENI. CDR3 region: CASSPGTNEKLFF. The CDR3 nucleotides read TGTGCCAGCTCACCGGGGACAAATGAAAAACTGTTTTTT.

The chain joins TRBV6-5 to TRBJ1-2; D gene ambiguous. CDR3 length: 13 residues. CDR1 and CDR2 (germline): MNHEY, SVGAGI. V lost 2 bases and J 0 bases, leaving 4 bases between the germline ends. The CDR3 nucleotides are TGTGCCAGCAGTTACCTAACTAACTATGGCTACACCTTC. Amino acid sequence: CASSYLTNYGYTF.

CDR3 DNA: TGTGCCAGCAGCTTAAGGGGGCAGAAGGCCATTCAGTACTTC. Amino acid sequence: CASSLRGQKAIQYF. The gene calls are TRBV7-2 and TRBJ2-4; 7 bases map to TRBD1. Germline V gives CDR1 SGHTA, CDR2 FQGNSA. The junction had 7 bases not matched to a gene; V was cut back by 2 bases and J by 9 bases. This CDR3 is 14 amino acids long.

The J gene is TRBJ1-2, the V gene TRBV10-3, with 8 nucleotides matching TRBD1. V gave up 0 bases and J gave up 5 bases; unmatched junction bases: 5. Germline assignment: CDR1 ENHRY and CDR2 SYGVKD. This CDR3 comprises 15 residues. The CDR3 bases are TGTGCCATCAGTGAGTCGCAGGGGGCGGATTATGGCTACACCTTC. It encodes CAISESQGADYGYTF.

The V gene is TRBV5-1, the J gene TRBJ2-7; TRBD2 is a possible D gene (5 bases). Germline-derived CDR1 and CDR2 are SGHRS and YFSETQ. The CDR3 is made up of 14 amino acids. The ends were cut back, 3 bases at V and 2 bases at J, with 12 bases in the middle. CDR3 sequence reads: CASSSGSPTYEQYF. For the CDR3, the DNA is TGCGCCAGCAGCTCGGGATCCCCCACCTACGAGCAGTACTTC.

The rearrangement joins TRBV30 to TRBJ2-1; D unresolved. Germline V gene data show CDR1 as GTSNPN and CDR2 as SVGIG (reference sequence). V lost 0 bases, J lost 5 bases, and 11 bases lay in between. There are 14 residues in the CDR3. For the CDR3, the DNA is TGTGCCTGGAGTGTAAAGCAGGCTAACAATGAGCAGTTCTTC. Translating gives CAWSVKQANNEQFF.

The chain carries TRBV7-2 and TRBJ1-1; possible D gene TRBD1, 6 bases. Germline assignment: CDR1 SGHTA and CDR2 FQGNSA. The V and J ends lost 4 bases and 3 bases respectively, with 12 bases between them. The CDR3 has 14 residues. The DNA for the CDR3 is TGTGCCAGCAGCTCCTTACAGGGATACACTGAAGCTTTCTTT. Its protein is CASSSLQGYTEAFF.

The rearrangement links TRBV5-5 to TRBJ2-7; TRBD2 matches 13 bases. The CDR3 spans 20 residues. Germline values: CDR1 SGHKS, CDR2 YYEKEE (reference sequence). J gave up 5 bases and V 3 bases, and 20 bases lay outside the gene matches. The CDR3 sequence is CASSSRWSELAGGPVHEQYF. DNA of the CDR3: TGTGCCAGCAGCTCTAGGTGGTCGGAACTAGCGGGAGGGCCTGTCCACGAGCAGTACTTC.

This clone was counted many times. The chain links TRBV4-1 to TRBJ1-5, with D possibly TRBD1 on 6 matching bases. Germline V gene lookup returns CDR1 MGHRA and CDR2 YSYEKL. The CDR3 runs 15 residues. V gave up 1 base and J gave up 4 bases, with 11 bases separating them. DNA for the CDR3: TGCGCCAGCAGCCAAGGTGACAGGATAAATCAGCCCCAGCATTTT. This translates into CASSQGDRINQPQHF.

This sequence joins TRBV7-2 and TRBJ1-1; unclear D gene. This CDR3 comprises 14 residues. Germline values: CDR1 SGHTA, CDR2 FQGNSA. Between the trimmed V and J ends, which lost 5 bases and 2 bases, there was a span of 12 bases. This CDR3 is CASSLRERNTEAFF. For the CDR3, the DNA is TGTGCCAGCAGCCTCCGGGAGAGAAACACTGAAGCTTTCTTT.

The genes are TRBV29-1 and TRBJ2-1; D may be TRBD2 (6 bases). Trimming left V 3 bases short and J 8 bases short, with 14 bases between. CDR3 size: 13 residues. The germline gives CDR1 SQVTM, CDR2 ANQGSEA. In nucleotides, the CDR3 is TGCAGCGTTGAGGGGTATGGAGGGCATGAGCAGTTCTTC. This translates into CSVEGYGGHEQFF.

V and J are TRBV7-9 and TRBJ1-2; D may be TRBD1 (6 bases). Between the trimmed V and J ends, which lost 5 bases and 0 bases, there was a span of 13 bases. CDR3 length equals 15 residues. The germline gives CDR1 SEHNR, CDR2 FQNEAQ (reference sequence). The CDR3 spells CASSPNWGPNYGYTF. The CDR3 DNA is TGTGCCAGCAGCCCAAACTGGGGGCCTAACTATGGCTACACCTTC. Supplemented by reference TRBV7-9 and TRBJ1-2, the full variable domain reads DTGVSQNPRHKITKRGQNVTFRCDPISEHNRLYWYRQTLGQGPEFLTYFQNEAQLEKSRLLSDRFSAERPKGSFSTLEIQRTEQGDSAMYLCASSPNWGPNYGYTFGSGTRLTVV.